This T cell receptor (beta chain) is drawn from a study of response to subunit inactivated influenza vaccine. Study results and limitations: The authors proposed limited new T cell recruitment per seasonal influenza vaccination.

TCRdb reprocessed the RT-PCR reads with MiXCR, giving one entry per CDR3 protein. The sample shows around 650,000 distinct CDR3 sequences, about a sixth of them seen only once. There are 16 residues in the CDR3. The V end lost 3 bases, the J end lost 0 bases, and 12 bases lay between the germline ends. Germline CDR1 MNHEY, CDR2 SMNVEV (reference sequence). Only a few counts were recorded for this clonotype. Antigen unknown. Sequencing used PBMCs from blood, obtained 11 to 12 days after vaccination. This rearrangement joins TRBV27 to TRBJ2-1; D may be TRBD1 or TRBD2 (5 bases each). The clonotype originates from a man between 45 and 60 years old who received an inactivated influenza vaccine. This CDR3 is CASSFSGPSSYNEQFF. The CDR3 coding sequence is TGTGCCAGCAGTTTCTCGGGACCGAGCTCCTACAATGAGCAGTTCTTC.